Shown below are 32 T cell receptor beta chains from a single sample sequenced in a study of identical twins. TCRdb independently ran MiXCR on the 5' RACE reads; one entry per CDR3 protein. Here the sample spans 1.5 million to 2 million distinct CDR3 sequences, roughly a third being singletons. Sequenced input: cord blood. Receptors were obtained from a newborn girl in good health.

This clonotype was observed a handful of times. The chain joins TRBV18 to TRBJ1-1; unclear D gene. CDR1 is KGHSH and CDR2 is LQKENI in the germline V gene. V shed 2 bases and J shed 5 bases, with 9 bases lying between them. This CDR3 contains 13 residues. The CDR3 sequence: CASSPKTGTEAFF. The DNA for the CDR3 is TGTGCCAGCTCACCAAAGACCGGAACTGAAGCTTTCTTT.

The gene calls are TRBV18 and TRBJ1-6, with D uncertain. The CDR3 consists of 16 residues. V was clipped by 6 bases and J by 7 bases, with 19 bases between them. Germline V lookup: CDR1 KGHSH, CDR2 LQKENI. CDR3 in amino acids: CASSGPGNLANSPLHF. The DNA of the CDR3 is TGTGCCAGCTCGGGCCCTGGGAACCTCGCAAATTCACCCCTCCACTTT.

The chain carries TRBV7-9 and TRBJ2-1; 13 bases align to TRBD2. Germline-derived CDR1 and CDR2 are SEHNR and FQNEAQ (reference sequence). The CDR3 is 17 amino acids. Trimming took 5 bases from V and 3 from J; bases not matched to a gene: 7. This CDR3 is CASSTRLAGGIYNEQFF. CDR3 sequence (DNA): TGTGCCAGCAGCACCCGACTAGCGGGAGGAATCTACAATGAGCAGTTCTTC.

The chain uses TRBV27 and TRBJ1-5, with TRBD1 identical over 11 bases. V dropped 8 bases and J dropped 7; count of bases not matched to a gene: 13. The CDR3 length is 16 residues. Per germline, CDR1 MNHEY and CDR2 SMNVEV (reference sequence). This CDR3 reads CASALMDRGHRQPQHF. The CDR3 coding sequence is TGTGCCAGCGCTTTAATGGACAGGGGGCACCGGCAGCCCCAGCATTTT.

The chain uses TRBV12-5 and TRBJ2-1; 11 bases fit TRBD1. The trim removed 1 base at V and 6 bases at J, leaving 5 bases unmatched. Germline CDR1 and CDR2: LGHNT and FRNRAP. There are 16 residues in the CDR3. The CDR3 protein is CASGLAGTGGSNEQFF. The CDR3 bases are TGTGCTAGTGGTTTGGCCGGGACAGGGGGTTCCAATGAGCAGTTCTTC.

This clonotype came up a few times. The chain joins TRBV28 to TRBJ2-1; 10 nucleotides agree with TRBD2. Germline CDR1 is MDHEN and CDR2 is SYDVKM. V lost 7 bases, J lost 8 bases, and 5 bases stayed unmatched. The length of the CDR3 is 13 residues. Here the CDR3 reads CASTSGRDDEQFF. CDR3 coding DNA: TGTGCCAGCACGAGCGGGAGGGACGATGAGCAGTTCTTC.

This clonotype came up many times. Here the CDR3 reads CATSVADHYGYTF. The DNA for the CDR3 is TGTGCCACCAGTGTGGCAGATCACTATGGCTACACCTTC. The V gene is TRBV24-1, the J gene TRBJ1-2; no clear D. The CDR3 covers 13 residues. Per the germline V gene, CDR1 is KGHDR and CDR2 is SFDVKD. V lost 5 bases and J 3 bases, leaving 9 bases between the germline ends.

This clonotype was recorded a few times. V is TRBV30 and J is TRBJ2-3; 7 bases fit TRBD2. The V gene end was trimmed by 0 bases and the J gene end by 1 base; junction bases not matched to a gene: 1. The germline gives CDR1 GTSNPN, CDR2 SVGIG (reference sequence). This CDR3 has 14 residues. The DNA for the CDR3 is TGTGCCTGGAGTGTACGGGGGGGCACAGATACGCAGTATTTT. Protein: CAWSVRGGTDTQYF.

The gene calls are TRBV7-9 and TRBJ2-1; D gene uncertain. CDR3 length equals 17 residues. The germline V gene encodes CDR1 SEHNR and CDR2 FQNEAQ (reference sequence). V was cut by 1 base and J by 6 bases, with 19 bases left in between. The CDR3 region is CASSLVFLYRTANEQFF. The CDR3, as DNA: TGTGCCAGCAGCTTAGTTTTCCTCTATCGGACGGCCAATGAGCAGTTCTTC.

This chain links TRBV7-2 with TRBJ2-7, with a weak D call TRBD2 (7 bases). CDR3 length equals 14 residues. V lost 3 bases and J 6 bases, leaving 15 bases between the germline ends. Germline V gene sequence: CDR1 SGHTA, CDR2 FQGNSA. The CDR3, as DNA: TGTGCCAGCAGCTTGGGGGGGCCTGTCTCCGAGCAGTACTTC. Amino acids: CASSLGGPVSEQYF.

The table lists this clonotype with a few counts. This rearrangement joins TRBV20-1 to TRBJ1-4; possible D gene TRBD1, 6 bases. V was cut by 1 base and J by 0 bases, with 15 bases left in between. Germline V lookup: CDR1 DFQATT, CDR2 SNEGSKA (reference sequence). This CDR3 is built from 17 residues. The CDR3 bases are TGCAGTGCTAGAGCCTCAACAGGGCTTGCAACTAATGAAAAACTGTTTTTT. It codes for CSARASTGLATNEKLFF.

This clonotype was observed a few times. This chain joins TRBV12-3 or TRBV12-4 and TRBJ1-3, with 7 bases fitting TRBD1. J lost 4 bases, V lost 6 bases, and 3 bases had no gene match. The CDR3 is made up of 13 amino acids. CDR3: CASSTGQGNTIYF. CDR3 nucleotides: TGTGCCAGCAGCACGGGACAGGGAAACACCATATATTTT.

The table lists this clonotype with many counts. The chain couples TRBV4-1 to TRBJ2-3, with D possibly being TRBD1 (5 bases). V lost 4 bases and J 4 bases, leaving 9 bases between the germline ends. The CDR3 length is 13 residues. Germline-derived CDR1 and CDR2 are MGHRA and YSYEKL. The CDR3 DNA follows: TGCGCCAGCAGCCTACCCAGGGCAGATACGCAGTATTTT. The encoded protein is CASSLPRADTQYF.

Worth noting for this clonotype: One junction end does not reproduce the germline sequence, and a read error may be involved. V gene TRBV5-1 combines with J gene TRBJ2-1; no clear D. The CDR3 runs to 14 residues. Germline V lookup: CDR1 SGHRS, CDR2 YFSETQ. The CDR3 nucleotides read TGCGCCAGCAGCCCGCCCTATCTAGTCGGCGAGCGGTTCTTC. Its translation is CASSPPYLVGERFF.

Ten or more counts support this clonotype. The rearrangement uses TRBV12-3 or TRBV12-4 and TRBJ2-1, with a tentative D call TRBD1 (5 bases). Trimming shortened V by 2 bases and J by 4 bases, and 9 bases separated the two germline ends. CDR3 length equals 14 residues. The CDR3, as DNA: TGTGCCAGCAGTTTACGGACACCTTACAATGAGCAGTTCTTC. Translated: CASSLRTPYNEQFF.

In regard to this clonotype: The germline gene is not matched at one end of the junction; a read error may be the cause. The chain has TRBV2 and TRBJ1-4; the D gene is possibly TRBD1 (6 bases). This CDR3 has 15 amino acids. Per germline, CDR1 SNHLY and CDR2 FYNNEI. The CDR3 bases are TGTGCCAGCAAAAATGGGGACATCCCTAATGAAAAACCGTTTTTT. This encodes CASKNGDIPNEKPFF.

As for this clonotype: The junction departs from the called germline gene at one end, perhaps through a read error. The CDR3 protein is CATGPGSGNRPQHF. The DNA for the CDR3 is TGTGCCACCGGACCAGGGAGTGGGAATCGGCCCCAGCATTTT. The V and J genes are TRBV24-1 and TRBJ1-5, with TRBD1 as a possible D gene (5 bases). This CDR3 has 14 amino acids. In germline, CDR1 is KGHDR, CDR2 SFDVKD.

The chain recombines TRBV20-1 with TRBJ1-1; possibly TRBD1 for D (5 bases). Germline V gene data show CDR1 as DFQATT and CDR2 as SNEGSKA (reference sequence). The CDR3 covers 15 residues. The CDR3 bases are TGCAGGGCAGGGACCCCTCAAAGGTTCAAAGGGGAAGCTTTCTTT. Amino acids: CRAGTPQRFKGEAFF.

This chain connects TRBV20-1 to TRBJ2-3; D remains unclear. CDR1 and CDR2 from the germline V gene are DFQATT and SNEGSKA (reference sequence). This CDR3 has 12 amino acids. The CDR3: CIAPRITDTQYF. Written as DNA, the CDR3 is TGCATTGCCCCCCGTATTACAGATACGCAGTATTTT.

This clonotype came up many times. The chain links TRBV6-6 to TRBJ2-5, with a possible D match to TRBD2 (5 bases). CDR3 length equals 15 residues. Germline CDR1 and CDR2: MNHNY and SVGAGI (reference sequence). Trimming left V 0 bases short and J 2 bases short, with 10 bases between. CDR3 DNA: TGTGCCAGCAGTTACTCCCGGGGTGGACAAGAGACCCAGTACTTC. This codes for CASSYSRGGQETQYF.

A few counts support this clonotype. For the CDR3, the DNA is TGTGCCAGCAGTCTTAAAGGGGATTATAGCAATCAGCCCCAGCATTTT. Translated: CASSLKGDYSNQPQHF. This chain joins TRBV6-5 and TRBJ1-5; possible D gene TRBD1, 5 bases. This CDR3 is built from 16 residues. Trimming took 5 bases from V and 0 from J, leaving 14 bases between them. Germline V CDR1 and CDR2: MNHEY, SVGAGI.

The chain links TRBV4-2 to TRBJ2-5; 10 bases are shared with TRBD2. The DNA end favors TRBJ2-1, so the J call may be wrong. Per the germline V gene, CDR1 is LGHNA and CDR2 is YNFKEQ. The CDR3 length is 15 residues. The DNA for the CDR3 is TGTGCCAGCAGCCCGGGACTAGCGAACCAAGAGACCCAGTTCTTC. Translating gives CASSPGLANQETQFF.

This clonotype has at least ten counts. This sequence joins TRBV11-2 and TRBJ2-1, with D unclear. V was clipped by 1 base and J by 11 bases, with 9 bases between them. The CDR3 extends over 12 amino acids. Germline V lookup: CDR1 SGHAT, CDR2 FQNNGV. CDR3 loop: CASSLGSPKQFF. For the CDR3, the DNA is TGTGCCAGCAGCTTAGGATCACCGAAGCAGTTCTTC.

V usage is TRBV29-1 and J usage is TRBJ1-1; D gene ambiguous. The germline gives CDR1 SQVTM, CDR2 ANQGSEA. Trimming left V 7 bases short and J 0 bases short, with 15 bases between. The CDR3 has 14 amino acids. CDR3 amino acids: CSAGRSSMNTEAFF. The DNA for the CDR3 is TGCAGCGCCGGACGCTCATCGATGAACACTGAAGCTTTCTTT.

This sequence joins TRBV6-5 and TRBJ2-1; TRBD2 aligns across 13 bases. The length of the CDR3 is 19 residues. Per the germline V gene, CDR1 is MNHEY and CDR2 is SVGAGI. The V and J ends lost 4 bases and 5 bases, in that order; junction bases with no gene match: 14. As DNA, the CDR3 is TGTGCCAGCAGTTTCCGACTAGCGGGGGGCAACCCTACTGACAATGAGCAGTTCTTC. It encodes CASSFRLAGGNPTDNEQFF.

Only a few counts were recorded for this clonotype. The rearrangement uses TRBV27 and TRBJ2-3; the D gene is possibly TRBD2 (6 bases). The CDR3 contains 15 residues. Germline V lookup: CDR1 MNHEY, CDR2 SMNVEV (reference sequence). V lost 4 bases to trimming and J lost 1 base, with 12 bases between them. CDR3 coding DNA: TGTGCCAGCAGTTCTGGGGAGGCGCGCACAGATACGCAGTATTTT. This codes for CASSSGEARTDTQYF.

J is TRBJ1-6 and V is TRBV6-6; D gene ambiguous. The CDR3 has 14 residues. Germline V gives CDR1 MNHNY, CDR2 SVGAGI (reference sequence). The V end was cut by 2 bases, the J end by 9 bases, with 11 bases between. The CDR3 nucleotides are TGTGCCAGCAGTTACAGGGAGCAATCTTCACCCCTCCACTTT. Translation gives CASSYREQSSPLHF.

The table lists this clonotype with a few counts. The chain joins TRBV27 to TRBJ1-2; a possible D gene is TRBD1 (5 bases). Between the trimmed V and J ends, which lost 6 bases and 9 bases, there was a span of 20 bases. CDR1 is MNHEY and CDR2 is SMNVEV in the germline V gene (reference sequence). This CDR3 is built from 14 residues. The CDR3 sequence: CASSPGTAVWSYTF. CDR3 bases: TGTGCCAGCAGCCCAGGGACCGCCGTATGGAGCTACACCTTC.

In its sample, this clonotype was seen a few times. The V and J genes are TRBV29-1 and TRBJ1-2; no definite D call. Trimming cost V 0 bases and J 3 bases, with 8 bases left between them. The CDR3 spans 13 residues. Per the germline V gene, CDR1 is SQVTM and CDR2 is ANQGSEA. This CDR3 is CSVEDSKDYGYTF. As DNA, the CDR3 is TGCAGCGTTGAAGACAGTAAAGACTATGGCTACACCTTC.

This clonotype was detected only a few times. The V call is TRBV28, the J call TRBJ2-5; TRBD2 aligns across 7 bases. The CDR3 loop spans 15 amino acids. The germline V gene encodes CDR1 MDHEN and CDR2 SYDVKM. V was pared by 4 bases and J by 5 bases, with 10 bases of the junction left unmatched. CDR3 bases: TGTGCCAGCAGTTCTAGGCTAGCGGTGGGGGAGACCCAGTACTTC. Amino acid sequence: CASSSRLAVGETQYF. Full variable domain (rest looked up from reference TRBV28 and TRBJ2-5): DVKVTQSSRYLVKRTGEKVFLECVQDMDHENMFWYRQDPGLGLRLIYFSYDVKMKEKGDIPEGYSVSREKKERFSLILESASTNQTSMYLCASSSRLAVGETQYFGPGTRLLVL.

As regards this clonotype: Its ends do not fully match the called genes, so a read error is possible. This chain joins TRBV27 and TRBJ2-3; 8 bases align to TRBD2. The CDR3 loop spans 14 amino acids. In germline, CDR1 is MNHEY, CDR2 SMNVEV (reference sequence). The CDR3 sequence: CASSFGGATDTPYF. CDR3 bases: TGTGCCAGCAGTTTCGGGGGGGCGACAGATACGCCGTATTTT.

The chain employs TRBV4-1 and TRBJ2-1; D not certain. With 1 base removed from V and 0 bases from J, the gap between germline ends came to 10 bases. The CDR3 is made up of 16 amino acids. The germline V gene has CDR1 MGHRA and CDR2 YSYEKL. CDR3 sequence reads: CASSQVQLISYNEQFF. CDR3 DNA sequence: TGCGCCAGCAGCCAAGTTCAGCTGATCTCCTACAATGAGCAGTTCTTC.